These 22 T cell receptor beta chains originate from one sample sequenced in a study of T cell responses to AZD1222 COVID-19 vaccine. Clones were sequenced by immunoSEQ multiplex PCR, and TCRdb holds only the in-frame ones, with some missing. The sample has about 140,000 clones, roughly 93% seen once. The sequenced sample was peripheral blood, obtained 28 days after the second AZD1222 dose. Receptors originate from an adult who received the AZD1222 COVID-19 vaccine.

The chain combines TRBV18 with TRBJ1-2; weak D call: TRBD1 (5 bases). V lost 8 bases to trimming and J lost 4 bases, with 11 bases between them. Per the germline V gene, CDR1 is KGHSH and CDR2 is LQKENI. There are 12 residues in the CDR3. CDR3 protein: CASGDGGYGYTF. CDR3 bases: TGTGCCAGCGGGGACGGAGGCTATGGCTACACCTTC.

The chain carries TRBV7-6 and TRBJ1-4; D is unclear. The CDR3 runs to 13 residues. Trimming left V 1 base short and J 12 bases short, with 12 bases between. Germline V gene data show CDR1 as SGHVS and CDR2 as FNYEAQ. Here the CDR3 reads CASSLGSNTELFF. The CDR3, as DNA: TGTGCCAGCAGCTTAGGAAGTAATACGGAACTGTTTTTT.

This clone is categorized as medium-sized. The J gene is TRBJ1-1, the V gene TRBV10-3, with D unclear. The germline V gene encodes CDR1 ENHRY and CDR2 SYGVKD. This CDR3 is 14 amino acids long. V gave up 8 bases and J gave up 2 bases, with 15 bases separating them. The chain's CDR3 is CAIGSRGGNTEAFF. In DNA, the CDR3 is TGTGCCATCGGGTCCCGGGGAGGAAACACTGAAGCTTTCTTT.

The chain joins TRBV27 to TRBJ1-2, with D perhaps TRBD1 (6 bases). Germline V gene sequence: CDR1 MNHEY, CDR2 SMNVEV (reference sequence). V was clipped by 1 base and J by 8 bases, with 11 bases between them. The CDR3 covers 13 residues. CDR3 nucleotide sequence: TGTGCCAGCAGTTTATTCAGGGGAAACGGCTACACCTTC. Amino acid sequence: CASSLFRGNGYTF.

The chain couples TRBV4-2 to TRBJ1-5, with 7 bases fitting TRBD1. This CDR3 comprises 15 residues. Germline CDR1 and CDR2: LGHNA and YNFKEQ. V was clipped by 0 bases and J by 6 bases; unmatched bases: 5. CDR3 amino acids: CASSQESTGVQPQHF. Written as DNA, the CDR3 is TGTGCCAGCAGCCAAGAGTCCACAGGGGTTCAGCCCCAGCATTTT.

The chain carries TRBV24-1 and TRBJ2-2, with unresolved D. V lost 2 bases and J lost 3, with 9 bases in between. This CDR3 is 15 amino acids long. From germline, CDR1 is KGHDR and CDR2 SFDVKD. CDR3 sequence (DNA): TGTGCCACCAGTGATTCGAGTCAGGACACCGGGGAGCTGTTTTTT. Amino acids: CATSDSSQDTGELFF.

The chain joins TRBV6-5 to TRBJ1-5; D remains ambiguous. Germline CDR1 is MNHEY and CDR2 is SVGAGI. The CDR3 is made up of 15 amino acids. Trimming pared 7 bases from V and 6 bases from J, leaving 19 bases between. The CDR3 reads CASNVGGHPFQPQHF. The CDR3 DNA follows: TGTGCCAGCAATGTAGGCGGGCACCCTTTTCAGCCCCAGCATTTT.

The gene calls are TRBV6-6 and TRBJ1-1; D is possibly TRBD1 (5 bases). Trimming shortened V by 6 bases and J by 6 bases, and 17 bases separated the two germline ends. Germline V CDR1 and CDR2: MNHNY, SVGAGI (reference sequence). This CDR3 contains 14 residues. CDR3 DNA: TGTGCCAGCAGCCCCGTGGGGGGTATGTCTGAAGCTTTCTTT. Translating gives CASSPVGGMSEAFF.

Regarding this clone: At one end the junction does not follow the germline gene, possibly because of a read error. The genes are TRBV5-8 and TRBJ2-3, with 9 bases matching TRBD2. The germline V gene encodes CDR1 SGHTS and CDR2 YDEGEE. CDR3 length equals 11 residues. CDR3 sequence reads: CASSLELAGSF. Here the CDR3 DNA reads TGTGCCAGCAGCTTGGAGCTAGCGGGGAGCTTT.

The chain recombines TRBV5-1 with TRBJ2-2; 7 nucleotides line up with TRBD1. This CDR3 is built from 15 residues. CDR1 is SGHRS and CDR2 is YFSETQ in the germline V gene. Trimming at V came to 4 bases and at J to 2 bases, leaving 5 bases not matched to a gene. The CDR3 region is CASSIGTVNTGELFF. CDR3 nucleotide sequence: TGCGCCAGCAGCATAGGGACAGTAAACACCGGGGAGCTGTTTTTT.

The chain couples TRBV28 to TRBJ1-5; D is possibly TRBD1 (5 bases). V lost 11 bases and J lost 9, with 8 bases in between. Germline V gives CDR1 MDHEN, CDR2 SYDVKM. The CDR3 totals 9 residues. The CDR3 DNA follows: TGTGCCGGGGGTCGGCCCCAGCATTTT. Its translation: CAGGRPQHF.

This sequence joins TRBV6-5 and TRBJ1-2; 10 nucleotides line up with TRBD1. V shed 9 bases and J 4 bases; nucleotides not matched to a gene: 8. Germline lookup yields CDR1 MNHEY and CDR2 SVGAGI. The length of the CDR3 is 14 residues. The CDR3 reads CASRGQGNFYGYTF. The CDR3 DNA is TGTGCCAGTCGGGGACAGGGGAATTTCTATGGCTACACCTTC.

V gene TRBV2 combines with J gene TRBJ1-2; 7 bases are shared with TRBD1. Germline CDR1 SNHLY, CDR2 FYNNEI. This CDR3 has 15 amino acids. V trimming: 4 bases; J trimming: 4 bases; junction bases outside the gene matches: 9. Written as DNA, the CDR3 is TGTGCCAGCAGTGGGGACAGTTCATTCTTCTATGGCTACACCTTC. Encoded protein: CASSGDSSFFYGYTF.

V is TRBV5-4 and J is TRBJ2-2; D tentatively reads TRBD1 or TRBD2 (5 bases each). Germline-derived CDR1 and CDR2 are SGHNT and YYREEE (reference sequence). Trimming took 1 base from V and 7 from J, leaving 8 bases between them. This CDR3 region has 13 residues. In DNA, the CDR3 is TGTGCCAGCAGCTTGAGGGGACGCGGGGAGCTGTTTTTT. Translating it yields CASSLRGRGELFF.

V gene TRBV4-3 combines with J gene TRBJ2-5; D perhaps matches TRBD1 (6 bases). Looked up from germline, CDR1 is LGHNA and CDR2 is YSLEER. Deletions cut 5 bases from V and 4 bases from J, with 14 bases between. The CDR3 has 14 amino acids. CDR3: CASSGGSRGETQYF. The CDR3 DNA follows: TGCGCCAGCAGCGGTGGCTCCAGGGGAGAGACCCAGTACTTC.

V is TRBV28 and J is TRBJ1-2; 7 bases are a match to TRBD1. Trimming took 5 bases from V and 7 from J; bases not matched to a gene: 7. This CDR3 is built from 13 residues. CDR1 MDHEN and CDR2 SYDVKM come from the germline V gene. CDR3 in DNA: TGTGCCAGCAGTGCAATCAGGGGGAGTGGCTACACCTTC. This translates into CASSAIRGSGYTF.

The chain joins TRBV24-1 to TRBJ2-1, with D perhaps assigned TRBD1 or TRBD2 (5 bases each). This CDR3 is built from 14 residues. CDR1 is KGHDR and CDR2 is SFDVKD in the germline V gene. V was cut by 3 bases and J by 7 bases, with 12 bases left in between. Here the CDR3 reads CATSDGIWGNEQFF. For the CDR3, the DNA is TGTGCCACCAGTGATGGGATTTGGGGGAATGAGCAGTTCTTC.

The rearrangement links TRBV7-9 to TRBJ1-1, with D possibly being TRBD1 (5 bases). CDR3 length: 14 amino acids. V dropped 1 base and J dropped 7 bases, with 13 bases sitting between them. The V gene's germline CDR1 is SEHNR and CDR2 FQNEAQ (reference sequence). In nucleotides, the CDR3 is TGTGCCAGCAGCTTAGAGGGCAGGGCCGTTGAAGCTTTCTTT. This translates into CASSLEGRAVEAFF.

The chain employs TRBV12-5 and TRBJ2-7; 9 bases fit TRBD1. The CDR3 totals 17 residues. From germline, CDR1 is LGHNT and CDR2 FRNRAP. The V segment lost 0 bases and the J segment 4 bases; nucleotides outside the gene matches: 10. The CDR3 DNA follows: TGTGCTAGTGGTTTGGTACTATTGGGACAGGGCGGGTACGAGCAGTACGTC. Its translation: CASGLVLLGQGGYEQYV.

The chain combines TRBV19 with TRBJ2-7; D assignment may be TRBD1 or TRBD2 (5 bases each). Germline V gene lookup returns CDR1 LNHDA and CDR2 SQIVND (reference sequence). The CDR3 sequence is 16 residues long. Trimming shortened V by 3 bases and J by 6 bases, and 21 bases separated the two germline ends. The CDR3 here is CASSILMGRGAAEQYF. CDR3 coding DNA: TGTGCCAGTAGTATTTTGATGGGTAGAGGGGCCGCCGAGCAGTACTTC.

This chain uses TRBV30 with TRBJ1-6; possibly TRBD1 for D (5 bases). The CDR3 length is 14 residues. Looked up from germline, CDR1 is GTSNPN and CDR2 is SVGIG (reference sequence). The V and J ends lost 8 bases and 1 base respectively, with 12 bases between them. This chain's CDR3 is CAGVWGSYNSPLHF. In DNA, the CDR3 is TGTGCCGGGGTATGGGGGTCCTATAATTCACCCCTCCACTTT. Full variable domain (outside the CDR3, taken from reference TRBV30 and TRBJ1-6): SQTIHQWPATLVQPVGSPLSLECTVEGTSNPNLYWYRQAAGRGLQLLFYSVGIGQISSEVPQNLSASRPQDRQFILSSKKLLLSDSGFYLCAGVWGSYNSPLHFGNGTRLTVT.

The chain is built from TRBV7-9 and TRBJ2-5; D gene unclear. Germline V lookup: CDR1 SEHNR, CDR2 FQNEAQ (reference sequence). Trimming took 4 bases from V and 5 from J, leaving 17 bases between them. The CDR3 has 15 residues. DNA for the CDR3: TGTGCCAGCAGCTCCCTGGGCTCAGGCCGGGAGACCCAGTACTTC. Translation gives CASSSLGSGRETQYF.